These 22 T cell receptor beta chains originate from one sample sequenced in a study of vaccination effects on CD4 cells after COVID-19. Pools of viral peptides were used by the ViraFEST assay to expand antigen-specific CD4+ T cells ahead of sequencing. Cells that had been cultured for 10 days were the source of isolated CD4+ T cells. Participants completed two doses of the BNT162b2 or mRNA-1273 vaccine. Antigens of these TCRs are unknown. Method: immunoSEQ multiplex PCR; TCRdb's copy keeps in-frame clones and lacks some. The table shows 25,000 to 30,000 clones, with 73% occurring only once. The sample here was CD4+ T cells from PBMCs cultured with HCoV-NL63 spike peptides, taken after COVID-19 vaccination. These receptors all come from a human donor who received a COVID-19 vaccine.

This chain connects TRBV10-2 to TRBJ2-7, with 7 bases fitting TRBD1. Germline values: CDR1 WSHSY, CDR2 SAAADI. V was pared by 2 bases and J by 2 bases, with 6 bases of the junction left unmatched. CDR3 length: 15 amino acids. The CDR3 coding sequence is TGCGCCAGCAGTGAGACATTCGGACAGGCCTACGAGCAGTACTTC. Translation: CASSETFGQAYEQYF.

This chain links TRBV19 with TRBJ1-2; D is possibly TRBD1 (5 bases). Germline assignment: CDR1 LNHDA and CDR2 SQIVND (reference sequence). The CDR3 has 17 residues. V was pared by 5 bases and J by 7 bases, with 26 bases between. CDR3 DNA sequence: TGTGCCAGTAGTCCCCTCCACAGGCGGGGTGGAGGTTTTGGCTACACCTTC. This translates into CASSPLHRRGGGFGYTF.

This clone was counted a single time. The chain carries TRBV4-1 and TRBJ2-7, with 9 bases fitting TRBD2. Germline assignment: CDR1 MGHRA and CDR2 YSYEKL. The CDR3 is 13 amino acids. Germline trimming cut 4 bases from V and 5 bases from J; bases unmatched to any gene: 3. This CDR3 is CASSPLAGNEQYF. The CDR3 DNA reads TGCGCCAGCAGCCCTCTAGCGGGAAACGAGCAGTACTTC.

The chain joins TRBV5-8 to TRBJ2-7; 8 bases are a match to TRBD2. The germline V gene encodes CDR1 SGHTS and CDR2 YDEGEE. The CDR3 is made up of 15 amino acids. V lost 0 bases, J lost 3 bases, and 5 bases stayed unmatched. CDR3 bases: TGTGCCAGCAGCTTGGAGGCTAGCGGGTTCTACGAGCAGTACTTC. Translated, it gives CASSLEASGFYEQYF.

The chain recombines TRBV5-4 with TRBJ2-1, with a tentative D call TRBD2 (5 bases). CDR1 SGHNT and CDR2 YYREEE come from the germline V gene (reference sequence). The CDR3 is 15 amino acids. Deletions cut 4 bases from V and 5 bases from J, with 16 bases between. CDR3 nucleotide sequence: TGTGCCAGCAGCGATATCGGACTGGACGACAATGAGCAGTTCTTC. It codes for CASSDIGLDDNEQFF.

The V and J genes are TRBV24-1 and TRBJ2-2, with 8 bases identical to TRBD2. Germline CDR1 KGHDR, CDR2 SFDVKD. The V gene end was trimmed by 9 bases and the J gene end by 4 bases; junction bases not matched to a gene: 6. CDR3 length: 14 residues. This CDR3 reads CATSPGGTTGELFF. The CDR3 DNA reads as TGTGCCACCTCGCCGGGGGGGACCACCGGGGAGCTGTTTTTT.

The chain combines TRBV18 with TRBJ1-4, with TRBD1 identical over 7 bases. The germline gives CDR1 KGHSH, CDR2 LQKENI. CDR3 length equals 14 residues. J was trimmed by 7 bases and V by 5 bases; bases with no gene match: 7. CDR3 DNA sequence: TGTGCCAGCTCATCCGGACAGGCGACTGAAAAACTGTTTTTT. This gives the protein CASSSGQATEKLFF.

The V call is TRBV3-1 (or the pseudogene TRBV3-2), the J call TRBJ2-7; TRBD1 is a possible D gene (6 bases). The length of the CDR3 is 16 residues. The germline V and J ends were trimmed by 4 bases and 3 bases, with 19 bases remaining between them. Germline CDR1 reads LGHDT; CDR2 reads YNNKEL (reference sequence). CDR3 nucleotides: TGTGCCAGCAGCCGGCCGGGGACACGGACCCTCTACGAGCAGTACTTC. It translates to CASSRPGTRTLYEQYF.

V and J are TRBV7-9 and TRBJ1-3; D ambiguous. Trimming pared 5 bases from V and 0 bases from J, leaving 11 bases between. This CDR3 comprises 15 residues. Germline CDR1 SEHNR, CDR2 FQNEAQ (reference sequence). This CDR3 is CASSAQKSSGNTIYF. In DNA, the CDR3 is TGTGCCAGCAGCGCACAGAAGAGCTCTGGAAACACCATATATTTT.

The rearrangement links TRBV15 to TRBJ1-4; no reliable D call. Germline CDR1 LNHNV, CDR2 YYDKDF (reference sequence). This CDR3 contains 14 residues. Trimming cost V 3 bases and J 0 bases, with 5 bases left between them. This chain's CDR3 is CATSRASTNEKLFF. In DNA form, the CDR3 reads TGTGCCACCAGCAGGGCCTCAACTAATGAAAAACTGTTTTTT.

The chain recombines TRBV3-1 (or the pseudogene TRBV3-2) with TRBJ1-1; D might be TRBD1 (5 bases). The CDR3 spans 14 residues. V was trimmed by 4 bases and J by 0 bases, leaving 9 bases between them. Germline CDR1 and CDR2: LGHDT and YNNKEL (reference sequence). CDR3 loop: CASSRQTLNTEAFF. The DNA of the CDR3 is TGTGCCAGCAGCCGACAGACTCTGAACACTGAAGCTTTCTTT.

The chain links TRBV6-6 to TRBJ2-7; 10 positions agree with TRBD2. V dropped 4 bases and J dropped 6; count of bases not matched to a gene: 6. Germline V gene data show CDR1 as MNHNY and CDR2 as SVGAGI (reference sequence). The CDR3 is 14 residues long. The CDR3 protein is CASSSSGGATEQYF. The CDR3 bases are TGTGCCAGCAGTTCGAGCGGGGGGGCAACCGAGCAGTACTTC.

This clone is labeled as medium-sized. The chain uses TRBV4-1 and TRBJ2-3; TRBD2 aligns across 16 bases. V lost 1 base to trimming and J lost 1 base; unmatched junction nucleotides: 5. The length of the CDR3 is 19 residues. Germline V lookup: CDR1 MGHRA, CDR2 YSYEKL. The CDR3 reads CASSQGGLAGGLGTDTQYF. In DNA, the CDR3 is TGCGCCAGCAGCCAAGGGGGACTAGCGGGAGGGCTGGGCACAGATACGCAGTATTTT.

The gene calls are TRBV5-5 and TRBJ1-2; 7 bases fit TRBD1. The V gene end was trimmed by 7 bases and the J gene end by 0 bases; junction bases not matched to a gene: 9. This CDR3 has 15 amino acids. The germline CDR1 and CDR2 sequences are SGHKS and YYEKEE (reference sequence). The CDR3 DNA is TGTGCCAGCCGGGACAGTCCGGTAGCTAACTATGGCTACACCTTC. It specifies CASRDSPVANYGYTF.

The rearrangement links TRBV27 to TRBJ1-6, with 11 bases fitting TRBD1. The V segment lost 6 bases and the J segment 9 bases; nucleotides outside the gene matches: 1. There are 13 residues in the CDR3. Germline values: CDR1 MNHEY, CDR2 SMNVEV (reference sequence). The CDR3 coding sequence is TGTGCCAGCAGAGGGACAGGGGGTTCACCCCTCCACTTT. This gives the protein CASRGTGGSPLHF.

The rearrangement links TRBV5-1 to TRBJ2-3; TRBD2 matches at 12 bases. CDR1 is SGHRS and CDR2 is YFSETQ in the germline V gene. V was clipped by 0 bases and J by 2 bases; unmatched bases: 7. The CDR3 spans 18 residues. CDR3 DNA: TGCGCCAGCAGCTTGGCGACAGGACTAGCGGGGTTCACAGATACGCAGTATTTT. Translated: CASSLATGLAGFTDTQYF.

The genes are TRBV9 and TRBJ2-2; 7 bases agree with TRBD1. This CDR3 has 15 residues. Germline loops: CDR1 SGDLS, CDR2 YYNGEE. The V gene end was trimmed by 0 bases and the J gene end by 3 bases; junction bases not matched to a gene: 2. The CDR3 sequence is CASSVAQGYTGELFF. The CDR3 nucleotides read TGTGCCAGCAGCGTAGCACAGGGGTACACCGGGGAGCTGTTTTTT.

CDR3 DNA sequence: TGCAGCGTGATACTAGCGGGGGGGCCAGATACGCAGTATTTT. Protein product: CSVILAGGPDTQYF. This rearrangement joins TRBV29-1 to TRBJ2-3; 13 nucleotides match TRBD2. With 6 bases clipped from V and 4 bases from J, the junction kept 4 bases outside the gene matches. CDR1 is SQVTM and CDR2 is ANQGSEA in the germline V gene. The CDR3 is made up of 14 amino acids.

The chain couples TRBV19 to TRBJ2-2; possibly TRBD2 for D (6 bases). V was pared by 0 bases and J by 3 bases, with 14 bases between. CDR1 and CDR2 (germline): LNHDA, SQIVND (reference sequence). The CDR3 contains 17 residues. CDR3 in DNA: TGTGCCAGTAGTATAGATCGCGGGGACTCTTACACCGGGGAGCTGTTTTTT. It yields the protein CASSIDRGDSYTGELFF.

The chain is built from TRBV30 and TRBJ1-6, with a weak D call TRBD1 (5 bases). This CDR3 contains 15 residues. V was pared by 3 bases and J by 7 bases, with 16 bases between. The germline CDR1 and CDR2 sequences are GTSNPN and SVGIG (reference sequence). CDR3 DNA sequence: TGTGCCTGGAGGAACCCCGGGACGGAAAATTCACCCCTCCACTTT. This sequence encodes CAWRNPGTENSPLHF.

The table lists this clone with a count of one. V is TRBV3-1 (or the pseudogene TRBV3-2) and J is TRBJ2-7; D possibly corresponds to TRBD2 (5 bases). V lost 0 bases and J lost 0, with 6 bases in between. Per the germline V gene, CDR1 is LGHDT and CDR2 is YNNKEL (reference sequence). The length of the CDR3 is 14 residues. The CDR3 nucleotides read TGTGCCAGCAGCCAAGAAGGGAGCTCCTACGAGCAGTACTTC. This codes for CASSQEGSSYEQYF.

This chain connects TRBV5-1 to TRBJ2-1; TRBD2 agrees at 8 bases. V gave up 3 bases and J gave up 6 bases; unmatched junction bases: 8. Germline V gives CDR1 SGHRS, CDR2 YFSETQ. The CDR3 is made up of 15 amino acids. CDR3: CASSSGTSVTNEQFF. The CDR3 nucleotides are TGCGCCAGCAGCTCTGGGACTAGTGTTACCAATGAGCAGTTCTTC.